This T cell receptor beta chain was identified during a study of molecular identifiers for immune sequencing clone quantification. General study points: Effector cells had over 99% of their molecules in clones above 20 RNA copies, while naive cells had under 1%. Approximately 1 million naive cells reportedly did not prevent detection of spiked Jurkat TCR RNA from one cell. Sizes of highly expanded clones could be underestimated through identical TCRs sharing a barcode.

Germline lookup yields CDR1 MGHDK and CDR2 SYGVNS. This CDR3 has 18 residues. TCRdb fed the PCR reads into MiXCR, producing one record per CDR3 protein. The sample comprises some 580,000 distinct CDR3 sequences, roughly 25% of which are singletons, and about 0.8% rests with the top ten. Of note for this clonotype: Antigen unknown. A much larger clonotype is one base distant, so this may be a read error.

The receptor was derived from a human donor in good health. Some libraries in this study had Jurkat cell RNA spiked in. Source material: naive CD8+ T cells from blood, with Jurkat cell RNA spiked in. This sample's subset: FACS-sorted CD8+CD4-CCR7+CD45RA+ naive T cells. The V gene is TRBV25-1, the J gene TRBJ1-4; 9 bases align to TRBD1. The CDR3 here is CASSESDRGVQGDEELFF. The CDR3 region has the DNA TGTGCCAGCAGTGAATCCGACAGGGGGGTACAAGGAGATGAAGAACTGTTTTTT.